This T cell receptor (beta chain) was sequenced for a study of long-term antiretroviral therapy in people with HIV. CDR1 is SGHTA and CDR2 is FQGTGA in the germline V gene. V lost 5 bases to trimming and J lost 4 bases, with 11 bases between them. The CDR3 totals 13 residues. Samples were assayed with immunoSEQ v3.0 at survey level. Clones were sequenced by immunoSEQ multiplex PCR, and TCRdb holds only the in-frame ones, with some missing. The sample consists of some 35,000 clones, 85% to 95% of them appearing once. This material consisted of unsorted PBMCs, taken approximately 5 years after starting antiretroviral therapy. V gene TRBV7-3 combines with J gene TRBJ1-2; possible D gene TRBD1, 5 bases. This sequence was found in a woman between 45 and 65 years old with HIV. For the CDR3, the DNA is TGTGCCAGCAGCCTCAGACAGAGCTATGGCTACACCTTC. Its protein product is CASSLRQSYGYTF.